This T cell receptor beta chain was identified during a study of T cells in tuberculosis. Stated time point: new active TB diagnosis, blood taken before or within 7 days of starting treatment. Included patients were adults of at least 18, HIV-seronegative, South African. Germline V gene lookup returns CDR1 LNHDA and CDR2 SQIVND (reference sequence). V shed 4 bases and J shed 2 bases, with 14 bases lying between them. The CDR3 has 15 amino acids. The assay was immunoSEQ multiplex PCR, and TCRdb's table has in-frame clones only and misses some. The sample yields fewer than 40,000 clones, about 84% seen once.

The rearrangement joins TRBV19 to TRBJ1-1, with D possibly matching TRBD1 (6 bases). The sample consisted of PBMCs, taken at tuberculosis diagnosis. This receptor was obtained from an adult with tuberculosis. The CDR3 reads CASSNPGHPNTEAFF. The CDR3 DNA reads as TGTGCCAGTAGTAATCCGGGACACCCTAACACTGAAGCTTTCTTT. The whole variable domain, filled in from reference TRBV19 and TRBJ1-1, reads DGGITQSPKYLFRKEGQNVTLSCEQNLNHDAMYWYRQDPGQGLRLIYYSQIVNDFQKGDIAEGYSVSREKKESFPLTVTSAQKNPTAFYLCASSNPGHPNTEAFFGQGTRLTVV.